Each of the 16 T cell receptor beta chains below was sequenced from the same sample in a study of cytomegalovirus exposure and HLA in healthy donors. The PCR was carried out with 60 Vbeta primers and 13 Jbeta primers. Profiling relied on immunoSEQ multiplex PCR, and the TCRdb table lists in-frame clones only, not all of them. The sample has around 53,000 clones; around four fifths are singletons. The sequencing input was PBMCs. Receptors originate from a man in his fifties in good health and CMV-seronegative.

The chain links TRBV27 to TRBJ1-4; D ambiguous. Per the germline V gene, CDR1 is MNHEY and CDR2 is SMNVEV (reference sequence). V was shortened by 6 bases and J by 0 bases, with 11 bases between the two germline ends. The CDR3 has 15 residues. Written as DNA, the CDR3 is TGTGCCAGCAGCAAGATAGACACAACTAATGAAAAACTGTTTTTT. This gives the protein CASSKIDTTNEKLFF.

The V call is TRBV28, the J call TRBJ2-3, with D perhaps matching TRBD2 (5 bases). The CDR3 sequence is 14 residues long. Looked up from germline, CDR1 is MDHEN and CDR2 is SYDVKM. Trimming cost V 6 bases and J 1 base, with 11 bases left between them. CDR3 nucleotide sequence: TGTGCCAGCAGCTCCGGGGTCCGCACAGATACGCAGTATTTT. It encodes CASSSGVRTDTQYF.

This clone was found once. CDR3 amino acids: CASSHKTGGNEQYF. The CDR3 coding sequence is TGTGCCAGCAGTCACAAGACAGGGGGAAACGAGCAGTACTTC. V is TRBV6-5 and J is TRBJ2-7; 9 bases match TRBD1. CDR3 size: 14 residues. Germline V gene data show CDR1 as MNHEY and CDR2 as SVGAGI. Trimming at V came to 5 bases and at J to 5 bases, leaving 7 bases not matched to a gene.

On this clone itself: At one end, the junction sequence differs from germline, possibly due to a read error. CDR3: CATSRAVDTKAFF. DNA for the CDR3: TGTGCCACCAGCAGAGCCGTGGACACTAAAGCTTTCTTT. The chain joins TRBV15 to TRBJ1-1; maybe TRBD1 (5 bases). The CDR3 totals 13 residues. The germline V gene has CDR1 LNHNV and CDR2 YYDKDF (reference sequence). The full variable domain, rest sourced from reference TRBV15 and TRBJ1-1, is DAMVIQNPRYQVTQFGKPVTLSCSQTLNHNVMYWYQQKSSQAPKLLFHYYDKDFNNEADTPDNFQSRRPNTSFCFLDIRSPGLGDTAMYLCATSRAVDTKAFFGQGTRLTVV.

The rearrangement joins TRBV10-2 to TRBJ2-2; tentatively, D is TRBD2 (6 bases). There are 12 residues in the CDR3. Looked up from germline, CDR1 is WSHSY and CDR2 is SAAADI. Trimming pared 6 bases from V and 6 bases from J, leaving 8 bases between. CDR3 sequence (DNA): TGCGCCAGCAGGGCGGGGCCCGGGGAGCTGTTTTTT. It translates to CASRAGPGELFF.

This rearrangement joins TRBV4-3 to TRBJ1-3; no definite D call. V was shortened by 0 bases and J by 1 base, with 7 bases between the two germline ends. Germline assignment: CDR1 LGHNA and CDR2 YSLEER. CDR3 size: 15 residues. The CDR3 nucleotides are TGCGCCAGCAGCCAAGATGTCGGGTCTGGAAACACCATATATTTT. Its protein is CASSQDVGSGNTIYF.

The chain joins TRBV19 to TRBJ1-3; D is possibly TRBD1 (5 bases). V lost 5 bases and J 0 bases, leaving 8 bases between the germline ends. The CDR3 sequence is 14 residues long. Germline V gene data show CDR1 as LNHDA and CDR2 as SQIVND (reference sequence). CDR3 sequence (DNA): TGTGCCAGTAGTTTAACAGGCTCTGGAAACACCATATATTTT. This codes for CASSLTGSGNTIYF.

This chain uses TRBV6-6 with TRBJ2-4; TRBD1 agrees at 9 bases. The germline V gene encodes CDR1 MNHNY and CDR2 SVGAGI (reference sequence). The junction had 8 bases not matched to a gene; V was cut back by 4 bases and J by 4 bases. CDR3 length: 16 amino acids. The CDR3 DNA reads TGTGCCAGCAGTTCGCCAAGGACAGGGGCTAAAAACATTCAGTACTTC. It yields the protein CASSSPRTGAKNIQYF.

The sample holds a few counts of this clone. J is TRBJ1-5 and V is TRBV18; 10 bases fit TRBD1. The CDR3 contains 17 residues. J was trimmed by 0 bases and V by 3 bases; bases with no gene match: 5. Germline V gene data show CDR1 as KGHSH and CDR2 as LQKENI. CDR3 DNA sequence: TGTGCCAGCTCACCGGGACAGGGGATTTATAGCAATCAGCCCCAGCATTTT. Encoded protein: CASSPGQGIYSNQPQHF.

CDR3 sequence reads: CASSPLFEQYF. The CDR3, as DNA: TGTGCCAGCAGTCCCCTTTTCGAGCAGTACTTC. The rearrangement links TRBV7-2 to TRBJ2-7, with no clear D. Germline V CDR1 and CDR2: SGHTA, FQGNSA. The length of the CDR3 is 11 residues. The V and J ends lost 6 bases and 6 bases respectively, with 9 bases between them.

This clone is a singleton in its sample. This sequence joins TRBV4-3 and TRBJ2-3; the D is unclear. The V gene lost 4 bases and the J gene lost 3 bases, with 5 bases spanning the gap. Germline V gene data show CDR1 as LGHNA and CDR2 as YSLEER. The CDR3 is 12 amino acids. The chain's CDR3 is CASSRTTDTQYF. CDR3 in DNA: TGCGCCAGCAGCCGTACAACAGATACGCAGTATTTT.

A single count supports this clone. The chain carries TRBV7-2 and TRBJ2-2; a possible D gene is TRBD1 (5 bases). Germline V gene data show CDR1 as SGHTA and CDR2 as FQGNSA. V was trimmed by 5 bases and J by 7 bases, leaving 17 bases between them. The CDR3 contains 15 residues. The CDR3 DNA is TGTGCCAGCAGCATAAGCCCAGGGTCGAGCGGGGAGCTGTTTTTT. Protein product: CASSISPGSSGELFF. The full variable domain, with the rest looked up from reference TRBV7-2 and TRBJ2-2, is GAGVSQSPSNKVTEKGKDVELRCDPISGHTALYWYRQSLGQGLEFLIYFQGNSAPDKSGLPSDRFSAERTGGSVSTLTIQRTQQEDSAVYLCASSISPGSSGELFFGEGSRLTVL.

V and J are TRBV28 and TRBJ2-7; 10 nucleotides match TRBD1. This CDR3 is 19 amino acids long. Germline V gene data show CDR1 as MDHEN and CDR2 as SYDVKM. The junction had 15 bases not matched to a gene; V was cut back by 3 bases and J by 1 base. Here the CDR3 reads CASSFIFAGGQGDSYEQYF. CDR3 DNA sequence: TGTGCCAGCAGTTTCATATTCGCCGGAGGACAGGGGGATTCCTACGAGCAGTACTTC.

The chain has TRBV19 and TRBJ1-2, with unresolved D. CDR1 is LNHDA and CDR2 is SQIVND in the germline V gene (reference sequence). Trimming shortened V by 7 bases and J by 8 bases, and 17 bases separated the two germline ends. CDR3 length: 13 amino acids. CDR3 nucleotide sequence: TGTGCCAGTATGGGGAGGGAATCCTACGGCTACACCTTC. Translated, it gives CASMGRESYGYTF.

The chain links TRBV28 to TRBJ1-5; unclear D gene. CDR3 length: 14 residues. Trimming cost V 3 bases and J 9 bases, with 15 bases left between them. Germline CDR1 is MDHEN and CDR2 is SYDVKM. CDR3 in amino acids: CASSLSGFVGPQHF. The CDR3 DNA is TGTGCCAGCAGTTTGTCGGGGTTTGTGGGGCCCCAGCATTTT. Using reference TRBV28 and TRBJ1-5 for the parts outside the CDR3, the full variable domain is DVKVTQSSRYLVKRTGEKVFLECVQDMDHENMFWYRQDPGLGLRLIYFSYDVKMKEKGDIPEGYSVSREKKERFSLILESASTNQTSMYLCASSLSGFVGPQHFGDGTRLSIL.

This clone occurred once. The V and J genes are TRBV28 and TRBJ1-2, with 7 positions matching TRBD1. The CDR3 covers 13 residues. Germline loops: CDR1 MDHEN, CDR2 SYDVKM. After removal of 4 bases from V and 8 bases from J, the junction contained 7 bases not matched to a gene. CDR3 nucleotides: TGTGCCAGCAGTTGGGGCCTAGGGGGCGGCTACACCTTC. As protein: CASSWGLGGGYTF.